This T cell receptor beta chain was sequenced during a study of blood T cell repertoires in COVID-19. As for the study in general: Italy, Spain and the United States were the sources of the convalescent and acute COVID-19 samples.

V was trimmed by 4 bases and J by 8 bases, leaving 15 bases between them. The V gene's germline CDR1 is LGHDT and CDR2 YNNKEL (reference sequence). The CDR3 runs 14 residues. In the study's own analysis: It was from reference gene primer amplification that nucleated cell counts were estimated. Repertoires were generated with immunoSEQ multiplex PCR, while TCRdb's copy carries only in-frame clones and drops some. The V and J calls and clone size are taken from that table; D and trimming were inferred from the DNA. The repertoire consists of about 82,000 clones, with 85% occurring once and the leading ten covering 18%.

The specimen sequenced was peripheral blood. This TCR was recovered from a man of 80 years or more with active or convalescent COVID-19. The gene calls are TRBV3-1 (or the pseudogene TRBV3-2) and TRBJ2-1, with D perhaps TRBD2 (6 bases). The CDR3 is CASSLGVAVHEQFF. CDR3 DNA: TGTGCCAGCAGCCTCGGGGTAGCGGTCCATGAGCAGTTCTTC.